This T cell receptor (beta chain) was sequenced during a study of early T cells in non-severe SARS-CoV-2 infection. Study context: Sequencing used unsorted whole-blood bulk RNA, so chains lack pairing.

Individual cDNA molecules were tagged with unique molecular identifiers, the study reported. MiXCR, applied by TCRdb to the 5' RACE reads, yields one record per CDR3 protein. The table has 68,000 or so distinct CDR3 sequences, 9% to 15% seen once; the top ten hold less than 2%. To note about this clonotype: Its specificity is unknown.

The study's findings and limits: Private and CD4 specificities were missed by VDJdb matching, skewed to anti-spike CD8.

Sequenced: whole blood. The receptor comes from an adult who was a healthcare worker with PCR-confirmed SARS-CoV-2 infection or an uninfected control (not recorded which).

The CDR3 sequence: CSADFPGGTSATQYF. In DNA form, the CDR3 reads TGCAGTGCAGACTTCCCGGGGGGGACCTCGGCGACCCAGTACTTC. The chain employs TRBV20-1 and TRBJ2-5, with 8 nucleotides matching TRBD2. CDR3 length equals 15 residues. Trimming cost V 6 bases and J 7 bases; bases outside gene matches: 16. Per germline, CDR1 DFQATT and CDR2 SNEGSKA (reference sequence).